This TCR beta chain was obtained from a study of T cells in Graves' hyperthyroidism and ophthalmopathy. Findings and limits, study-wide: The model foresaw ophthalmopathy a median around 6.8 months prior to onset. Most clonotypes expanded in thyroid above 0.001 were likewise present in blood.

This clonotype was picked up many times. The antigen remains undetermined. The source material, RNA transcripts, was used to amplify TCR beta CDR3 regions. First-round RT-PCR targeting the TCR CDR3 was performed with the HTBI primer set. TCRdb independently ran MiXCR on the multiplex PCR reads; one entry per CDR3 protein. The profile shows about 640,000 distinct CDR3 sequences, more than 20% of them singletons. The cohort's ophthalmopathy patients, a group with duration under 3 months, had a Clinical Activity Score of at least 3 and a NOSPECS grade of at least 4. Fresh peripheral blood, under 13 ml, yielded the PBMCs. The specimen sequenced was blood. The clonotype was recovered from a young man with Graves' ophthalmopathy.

The CDR3 sequence: CASSLTGVDEQYF. CDR3 bases: TGTGCCAGCAGCTTAACAGGGGTGGACGAGCAGTACTTC. This chain uses TRBV7-9 with TRBJ2-7, with 7 positions matching TRBD1. J was trimmed by 5 bases and V by 2 bases; bases with no gene match: 3. The CDR3 sequence is 13 residues long. The germline gives CDR1 SEHNR, CDR2 FQNEAQ (reference sequence).